The following is a TCR beta chain sequence with its context. Its antigen is not identified. These data originate in a study of siplizumab effects on memory and regulatory T cells. Study-wide points: Apparently key alloresponse contributors, naive T cells also seemed more diverse than memory cells. A significant reduction in alloreactive sequences traceable to unstimulated CD4+ memory cells was produced by siplizumab. A small minority of alloreactive clones were mapped to unstimulated subsets.

Each sample yielded roughly 92,000 assayed TCR templates. Generated by immunoSEQ multiplex PCR, the TCRdb table keeps only in-frame clones and is missing some. The data show over 80,000 clones, with roughly 87% seen just once and over 1.5% held by the top ten. The receptor's source is a human donor in good health. Source material: Tregs sorted from blood.

The CDR3 loop reads CASSPNRGRPLNTEAFF. As DNA, the CDR3 is TGTGCCAGCAGCCCGAACAGGGGGCGGCCACTGAACACTGAAGCTTTCTTT. The V gene is TRBV11-1, the J gene TRBJ1-1; 9 bases agree with TRBD1. The junction had 10 bases not matched to a gene; V was cut back by 5 bases and J by 0 bases. This CDR3 is 17 amino acids long. CDR1 and CDR2 from the germline V gene are SGHAT and FQDESV (reference sequence).